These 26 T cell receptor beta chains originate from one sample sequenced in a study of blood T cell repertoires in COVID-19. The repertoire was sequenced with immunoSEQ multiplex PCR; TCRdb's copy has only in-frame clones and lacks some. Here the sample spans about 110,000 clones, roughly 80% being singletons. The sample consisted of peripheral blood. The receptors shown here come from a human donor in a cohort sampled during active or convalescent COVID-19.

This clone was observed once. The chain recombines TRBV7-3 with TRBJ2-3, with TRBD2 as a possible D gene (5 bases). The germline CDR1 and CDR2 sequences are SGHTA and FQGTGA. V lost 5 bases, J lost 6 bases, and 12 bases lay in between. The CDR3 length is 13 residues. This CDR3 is CASSPPGSDTQYF. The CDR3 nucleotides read TGTGCCAGCAGCCCGCCGGGGTCCGATACGCAGTATTTT.

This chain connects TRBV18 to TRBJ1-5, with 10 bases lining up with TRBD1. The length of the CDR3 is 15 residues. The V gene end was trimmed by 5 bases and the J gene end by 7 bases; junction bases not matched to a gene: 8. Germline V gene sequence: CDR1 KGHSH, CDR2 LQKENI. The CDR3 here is CASSETGGGKQPQHF. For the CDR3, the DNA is TGTGCCAGCTCAGAGACAGGGGGCGGAAAGCAGCCCCAGCATTTT.

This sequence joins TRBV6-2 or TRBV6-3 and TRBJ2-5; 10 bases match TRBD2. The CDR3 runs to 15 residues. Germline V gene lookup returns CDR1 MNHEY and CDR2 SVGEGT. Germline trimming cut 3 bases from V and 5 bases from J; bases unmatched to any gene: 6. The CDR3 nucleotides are TGTGCCAGCAGTTATAAGGGACTAGCGTTTGAGACCCAGTACTTC. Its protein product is CASSYKGLAFETQYF.

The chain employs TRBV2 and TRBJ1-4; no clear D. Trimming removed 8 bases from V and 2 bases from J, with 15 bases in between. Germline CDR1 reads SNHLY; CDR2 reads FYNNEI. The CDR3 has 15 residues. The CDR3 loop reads CASDDTGMTNEKLFF. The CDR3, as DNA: TGTGCCAGCGACGATACGGGGATGACTAATGAAAAACTGTTTTTT.

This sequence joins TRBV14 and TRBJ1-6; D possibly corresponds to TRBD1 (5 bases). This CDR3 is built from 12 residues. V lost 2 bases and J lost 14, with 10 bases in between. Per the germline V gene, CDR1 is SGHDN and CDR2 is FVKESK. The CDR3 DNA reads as TGTGCCAGCAGCCAAAGTAGGACATCCCTCCACTTT. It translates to CASSQSRTSLHF. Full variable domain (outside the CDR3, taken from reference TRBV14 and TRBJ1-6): EAGVTQFPSHSVIEKGQTVTLRCDPISGHDNLYWYRRVMGKEIKFLLHFVKESKQDESGMPNNRFLAERTGGTYSTLKVQPAELEDSGVYFCASSQSRTSLHFGNGTRLTVT.

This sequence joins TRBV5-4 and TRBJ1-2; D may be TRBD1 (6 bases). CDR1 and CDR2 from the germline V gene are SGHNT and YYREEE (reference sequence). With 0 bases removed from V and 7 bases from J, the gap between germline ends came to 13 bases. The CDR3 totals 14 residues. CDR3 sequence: CASSLGWGLGGYTF. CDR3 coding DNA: TGTGCCAGCAGCTTGGGATGGGGGCTGGGTGGCTACACCTTC.

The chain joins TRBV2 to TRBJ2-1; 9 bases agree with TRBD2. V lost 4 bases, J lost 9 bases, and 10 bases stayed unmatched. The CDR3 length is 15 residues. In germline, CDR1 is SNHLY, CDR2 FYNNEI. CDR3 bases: TGTGCCAGCAGTGGGCGACTAGCGGCTCAGGGTGAGCAGTTCTTC. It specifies CASSGRLAAQGEQFF.

CDR3 sequence: CASSYLTAGNTIYF. The CDR3, as DNA: TGTGCCAGCAGCTATCTAACGGCTGGAAACACCATATATTTT. This chain joins TRBV5-5 and TRBJ1-3; D gene ambiguous. Trimming took off 3 bases at V and 2 bases at J, with 9 bases between the two ends. The germline CDR1 and CDR2 sequences are SGHKS and YYEKEE (reference sequence). The CDR3 loop spans 14 amino acids.

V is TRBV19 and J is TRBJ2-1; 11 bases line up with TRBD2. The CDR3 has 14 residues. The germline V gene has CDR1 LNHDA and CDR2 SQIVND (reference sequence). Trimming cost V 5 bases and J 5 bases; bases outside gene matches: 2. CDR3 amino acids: CASSVSGGDNEQFF. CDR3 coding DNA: TGTGCCAGTAGTGTTAGCGGGGGGGACAATGAGCAGTTCTTC.

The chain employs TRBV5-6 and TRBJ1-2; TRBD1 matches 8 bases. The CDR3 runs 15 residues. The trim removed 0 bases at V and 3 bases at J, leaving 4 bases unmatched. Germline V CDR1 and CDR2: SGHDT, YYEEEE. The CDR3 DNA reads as TGTGCCAGCAGCTTGGGGGACAGGAGGGACTATGGCTACACCTTC. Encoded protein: CASSLGDRRDYGYTF.

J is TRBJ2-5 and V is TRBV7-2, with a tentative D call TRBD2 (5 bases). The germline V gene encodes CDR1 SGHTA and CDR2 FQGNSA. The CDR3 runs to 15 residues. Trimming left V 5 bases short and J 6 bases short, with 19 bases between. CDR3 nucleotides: TGTGCCAGCAGCGACGACCCCGGAGGTATGAAGACCCAGTACTTC. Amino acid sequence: CASSDDPGGMKTQYF.

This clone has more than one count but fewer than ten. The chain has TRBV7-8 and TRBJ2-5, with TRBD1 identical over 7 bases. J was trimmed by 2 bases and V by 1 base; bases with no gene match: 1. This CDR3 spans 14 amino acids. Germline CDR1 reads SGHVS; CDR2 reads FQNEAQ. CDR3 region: CASSLGTGQETQYF. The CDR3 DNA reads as TGTGCCAGCAGCTTAGGGACAGGACAAGAGACCCAGTACTTC.

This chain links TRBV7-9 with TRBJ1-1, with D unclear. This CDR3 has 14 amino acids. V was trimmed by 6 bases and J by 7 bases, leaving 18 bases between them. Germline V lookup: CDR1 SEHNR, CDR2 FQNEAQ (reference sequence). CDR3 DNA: TGTGCCAGCAGTTATTCTTTTGGGGAGCGTGAAGCTTTCTTT. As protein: CASSYSFGEREAFF.

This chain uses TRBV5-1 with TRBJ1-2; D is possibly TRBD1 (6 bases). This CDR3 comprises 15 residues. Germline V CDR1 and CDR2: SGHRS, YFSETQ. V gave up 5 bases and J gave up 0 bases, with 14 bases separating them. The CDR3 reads CASRTGRDTNYGYTF. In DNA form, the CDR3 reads TGCGCCAGCAGGACAGGACGGGACACTAACTATGGCTACACCTTC. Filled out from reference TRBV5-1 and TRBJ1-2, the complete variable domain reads KAGVTQTPRYLIKTRGQQVTLSCSPISGHRSVSWYQQTPGQGLQFLFEYFSETQRNKGNFPGRFSGRQFSNSRSEMNVSTLELGDSALYLCASRTGRDTNYGYTFGSGTRLTVV.

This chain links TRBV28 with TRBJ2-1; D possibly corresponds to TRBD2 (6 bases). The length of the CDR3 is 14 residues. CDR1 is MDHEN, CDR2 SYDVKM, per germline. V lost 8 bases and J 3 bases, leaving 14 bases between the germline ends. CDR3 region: CASRKGGGYNEQFF. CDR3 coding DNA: TGTGCCAGCCGGAAGGGAGGTGGCTACAATGAGCAGTTCTTC.

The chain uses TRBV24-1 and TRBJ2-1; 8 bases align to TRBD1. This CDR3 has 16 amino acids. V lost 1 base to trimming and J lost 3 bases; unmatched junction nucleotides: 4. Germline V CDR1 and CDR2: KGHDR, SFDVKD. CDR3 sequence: CATSDLGTGYYNEQFF. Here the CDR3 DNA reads TGTGCCACCAGTGATTTAGGGACAGGCTACTACAATGAGCAGTTCTTC.

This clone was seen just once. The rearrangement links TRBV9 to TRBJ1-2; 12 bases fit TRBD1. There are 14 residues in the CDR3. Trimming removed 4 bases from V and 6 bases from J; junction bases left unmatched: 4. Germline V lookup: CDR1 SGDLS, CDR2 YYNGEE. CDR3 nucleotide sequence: TGTGCCAGCAGCCTGGGACAGGGGGCTGATGGCTACACCTTC. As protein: CASSLGQGADGYTF.

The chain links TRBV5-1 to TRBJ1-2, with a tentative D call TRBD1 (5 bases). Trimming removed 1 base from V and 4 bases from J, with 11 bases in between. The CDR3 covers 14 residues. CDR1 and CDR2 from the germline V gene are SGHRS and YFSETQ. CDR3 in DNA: TGCGCCAGCAGCTTGCAAGGGGCCGGCTATGGCTACACCTTC. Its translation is CASSLQGAGYGYTF.

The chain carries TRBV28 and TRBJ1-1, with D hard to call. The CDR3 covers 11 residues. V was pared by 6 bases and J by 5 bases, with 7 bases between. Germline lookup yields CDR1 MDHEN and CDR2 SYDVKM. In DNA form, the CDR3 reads TGTGCCAGCAGCCTCGGGACTGAAGCTTTCTTT. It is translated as CASSLGTEAFF.

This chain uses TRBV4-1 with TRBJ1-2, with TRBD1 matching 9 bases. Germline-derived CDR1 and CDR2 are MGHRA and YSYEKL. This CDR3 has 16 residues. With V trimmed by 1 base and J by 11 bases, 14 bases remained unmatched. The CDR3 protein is CASSQAPRTGVAMYTF. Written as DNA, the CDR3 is TGCGCCAGCAGCCAAGCGCCCCGGACAGGGGTTGCTATGTACACCTTC.

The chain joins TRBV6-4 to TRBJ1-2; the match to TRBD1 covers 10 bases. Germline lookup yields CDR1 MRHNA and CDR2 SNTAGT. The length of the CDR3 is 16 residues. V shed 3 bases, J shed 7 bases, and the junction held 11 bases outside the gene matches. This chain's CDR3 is CASSENPRQGAGGYTF. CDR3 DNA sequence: TGTGCCAGCAGTGAGAACCCGAGACAGGGGGCTGGTGGCTACACCTTC.

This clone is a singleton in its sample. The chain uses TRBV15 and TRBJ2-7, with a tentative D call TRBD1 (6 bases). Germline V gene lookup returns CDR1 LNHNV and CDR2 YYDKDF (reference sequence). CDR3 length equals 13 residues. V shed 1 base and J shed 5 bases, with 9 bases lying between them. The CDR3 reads CATSRAGDDEQYF. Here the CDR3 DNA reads TGTGCCACCAGCAGAGCAGGGGACGACGAGCAGTACTTC. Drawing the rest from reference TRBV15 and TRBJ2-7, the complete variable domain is DAMVIQNPRYQVTQFGKPVTLSCSQTLNHNVMYWYQQKSSQAPKLLFHYYDKDFNNEADTPDNFQSRRPNTSFCFLDIRSPGLGDTAMYLCATSRAGDDEQYFGPGTRLTVT.

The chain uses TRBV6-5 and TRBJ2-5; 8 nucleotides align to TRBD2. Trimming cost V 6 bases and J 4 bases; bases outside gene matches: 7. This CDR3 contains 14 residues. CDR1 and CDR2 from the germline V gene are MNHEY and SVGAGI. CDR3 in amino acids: CASSAGTRSETQYF. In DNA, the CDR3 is TGTGCCAGCAGCGCCGGGACTAGGTCAGAGACCCAGTACTTC.

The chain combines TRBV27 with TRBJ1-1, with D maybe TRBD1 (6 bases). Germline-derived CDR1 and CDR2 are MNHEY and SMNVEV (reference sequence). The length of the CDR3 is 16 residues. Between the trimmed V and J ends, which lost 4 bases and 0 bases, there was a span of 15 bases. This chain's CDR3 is CASSSRGQPMNTEAFF. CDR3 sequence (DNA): TGTGCCAGCAGTTCCCGCGGACAGCCGATGAACACTGAAGCTTTCTTT.

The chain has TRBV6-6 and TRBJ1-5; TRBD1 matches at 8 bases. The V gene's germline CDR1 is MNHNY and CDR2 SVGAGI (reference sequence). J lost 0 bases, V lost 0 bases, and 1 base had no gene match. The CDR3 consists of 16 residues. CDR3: CASSYSGQGSNQPQHF. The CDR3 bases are TGTGCCAGCAGTTACTCTGGACAGGGTAGCAATCAGCCCCAGCATTTT.

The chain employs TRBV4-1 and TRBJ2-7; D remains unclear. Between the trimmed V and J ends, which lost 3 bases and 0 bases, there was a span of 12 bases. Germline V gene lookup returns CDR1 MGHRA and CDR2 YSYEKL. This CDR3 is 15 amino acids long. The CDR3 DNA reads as TGCGCCAGCAGCCACCTCGCGGTGCCCTCCTACGAGCAGTACTTC. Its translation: CASSHLAVPSYEQYF.